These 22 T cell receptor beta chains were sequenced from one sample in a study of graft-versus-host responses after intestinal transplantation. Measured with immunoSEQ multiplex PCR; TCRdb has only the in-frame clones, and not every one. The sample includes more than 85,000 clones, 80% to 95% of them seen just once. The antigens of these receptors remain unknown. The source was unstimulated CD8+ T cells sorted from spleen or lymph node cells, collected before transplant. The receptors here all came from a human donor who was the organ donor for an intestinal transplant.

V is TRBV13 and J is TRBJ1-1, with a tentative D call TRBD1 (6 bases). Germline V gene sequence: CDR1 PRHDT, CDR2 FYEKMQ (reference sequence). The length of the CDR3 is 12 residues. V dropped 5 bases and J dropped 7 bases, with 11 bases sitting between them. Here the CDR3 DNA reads TGTGCCAGCAGCGGGGGGGCAGTTGAAGCTTTCTTT. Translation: CASSGGAVEAFF.

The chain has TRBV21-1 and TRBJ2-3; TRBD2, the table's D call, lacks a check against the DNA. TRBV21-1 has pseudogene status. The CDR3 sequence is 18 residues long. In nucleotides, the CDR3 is TGTGCCAGCAGCAAAGACAGACTAGCGGGATCTAGCACAGATACGCAGTATTTT. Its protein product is CASSKDRLAGSSTDTQYF.

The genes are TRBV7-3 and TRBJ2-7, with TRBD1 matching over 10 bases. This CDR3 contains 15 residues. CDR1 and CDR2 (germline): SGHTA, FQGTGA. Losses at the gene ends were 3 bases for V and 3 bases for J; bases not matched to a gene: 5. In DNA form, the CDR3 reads TGTGCCAGCAGCTTGACCGGGACAGGGGACTACGAGCAGTACTTC. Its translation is CASSLTGTGDYEQYF. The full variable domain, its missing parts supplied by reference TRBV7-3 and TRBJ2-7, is GAGVSQTPSNKVTEKGKYVELRCDPISGHTALYWYRQSLGQGPEFLIYFQGTGAADDSGLPNDRFFAVRPEGSVSTLKIQRTERGDSAVYLCASSLTGTGDYEQYFGPGTRLTVT.

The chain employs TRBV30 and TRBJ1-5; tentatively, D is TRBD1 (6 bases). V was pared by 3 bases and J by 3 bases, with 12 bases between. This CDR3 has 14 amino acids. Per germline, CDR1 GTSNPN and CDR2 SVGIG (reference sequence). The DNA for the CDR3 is TGTGCCTGGAGATCCAGGGGTCCCAATCAGCCCCAGCATTTT. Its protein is CAWRSRGPNQPQHF. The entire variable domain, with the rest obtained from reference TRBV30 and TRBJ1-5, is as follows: SQTIHQWPATLVQPVGSPLSLECTVEGTSNPNLYWYRQAAGRGLQLLFYSVGIGQISSEVPQNLSASRPQDRQFILSSKKLLLSDSGFYLCAWRSRGPNQPQHFGDGTRLSIL.

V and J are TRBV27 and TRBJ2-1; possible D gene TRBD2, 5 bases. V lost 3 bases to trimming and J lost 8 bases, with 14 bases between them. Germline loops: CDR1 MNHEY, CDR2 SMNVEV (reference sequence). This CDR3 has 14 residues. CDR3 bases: TGTGCCAGCAGTTTCCCTTCTAGCATGGATGAGCAGTTCTTC. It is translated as CASSFPSSMDEQFF.

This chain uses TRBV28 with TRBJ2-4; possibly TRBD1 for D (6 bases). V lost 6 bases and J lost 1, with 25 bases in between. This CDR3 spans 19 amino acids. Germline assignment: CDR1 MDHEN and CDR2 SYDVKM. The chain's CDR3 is CASSRPPKRTRGAKNIQYF. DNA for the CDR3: TGTGCCAGCAGCCGGCCACCCAAACGAACCAGGGGTGCCAAAAACATTCAGTACTTC.

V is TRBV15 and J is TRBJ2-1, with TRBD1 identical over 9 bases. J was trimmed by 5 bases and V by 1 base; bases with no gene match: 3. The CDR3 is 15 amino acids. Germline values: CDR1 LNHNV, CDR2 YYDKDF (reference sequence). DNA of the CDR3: TGTGCCACCAGCAGAGGACAGGGGGTAAACAATGAGCAGTTCTTC. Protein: CATSRGQGVNNEQFF.

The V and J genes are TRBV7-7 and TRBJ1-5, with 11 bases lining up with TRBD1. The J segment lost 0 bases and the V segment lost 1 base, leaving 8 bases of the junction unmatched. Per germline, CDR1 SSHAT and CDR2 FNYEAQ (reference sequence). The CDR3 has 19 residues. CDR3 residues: CASSLGGQGVSYSNQPQHF. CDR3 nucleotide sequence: TGTGCCAGCAGCTTAGGGGGACAGGGGGTTTCATATAGCAATCAGCCCCAGCATTTT.

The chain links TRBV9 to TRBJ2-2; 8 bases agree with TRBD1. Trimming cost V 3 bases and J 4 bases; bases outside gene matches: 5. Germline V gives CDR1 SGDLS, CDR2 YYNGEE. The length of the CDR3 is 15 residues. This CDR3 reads CASSGRQGITGELFF. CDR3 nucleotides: TGTGCCAGCAGCGGAAGACAGGGGATCACCGGGGAGCTGTTTTTT.

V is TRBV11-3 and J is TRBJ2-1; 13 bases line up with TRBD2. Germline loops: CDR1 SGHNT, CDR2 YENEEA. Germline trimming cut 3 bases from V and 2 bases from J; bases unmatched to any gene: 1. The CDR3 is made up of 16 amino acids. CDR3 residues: CASSLGLAGTYNEQFF. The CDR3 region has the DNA TGTGCCAGCAGCTTGGGACTAGCGGGAACCTACAATGAGCAGTTCTTC.

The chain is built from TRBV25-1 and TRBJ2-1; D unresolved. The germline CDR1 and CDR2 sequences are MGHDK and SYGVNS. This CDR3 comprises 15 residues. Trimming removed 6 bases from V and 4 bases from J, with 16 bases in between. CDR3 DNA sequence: TGTGCCAGCAGCCAGAAACACCCCTTTTACAATGAGCAGTTCTTC. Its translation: CASSQKHPFYNEQFF.

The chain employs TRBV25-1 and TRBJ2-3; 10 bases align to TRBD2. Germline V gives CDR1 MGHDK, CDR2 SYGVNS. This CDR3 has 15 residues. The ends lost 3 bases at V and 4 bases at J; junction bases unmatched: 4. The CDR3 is CASSDGAGGSDTQYF. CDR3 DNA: TGTGCCAGCAGTGATGGAGCGGGGGGGTCAGATACGCAGTATTTT.

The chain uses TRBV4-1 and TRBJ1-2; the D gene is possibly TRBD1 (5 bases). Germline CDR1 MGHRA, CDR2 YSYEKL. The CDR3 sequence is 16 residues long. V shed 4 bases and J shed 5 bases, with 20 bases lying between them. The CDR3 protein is CASSPKIVFSGYGYTF. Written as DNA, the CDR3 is TGCGCCAGCAGCCCCAAGATTGTTTTTTCAGGGTATGGCTACACCTTC.

The CDR3 region has the DNA TGTGCCAGCAGTTACTCTAGCGGAACCGGGGAGCTGTTTTTT. It specifies CASSYSSGTGELFF. J is TRBJ2-2 and V is TRBV6-5; maybe TRBD2 (6 bases). This CDR3 region has 14 residues. V gave up 0 bases and J gave up 5 bases, with 7 bases separating them. The germline gives CDR1 MNHEY, CDR2 SVGAGI.

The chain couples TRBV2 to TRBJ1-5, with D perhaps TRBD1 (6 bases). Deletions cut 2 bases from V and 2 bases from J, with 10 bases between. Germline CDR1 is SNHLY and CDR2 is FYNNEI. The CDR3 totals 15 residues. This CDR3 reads CASSEYEGGNQPQHF. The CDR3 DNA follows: TGTGCCAGCAGTGAATACGAGGGGGGCAATCAGCCCCAGCATTTT.

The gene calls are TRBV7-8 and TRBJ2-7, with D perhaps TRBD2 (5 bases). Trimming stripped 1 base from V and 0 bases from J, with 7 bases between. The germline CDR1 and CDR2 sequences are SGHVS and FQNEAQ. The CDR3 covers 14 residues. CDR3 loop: CASSLGSGSYEQYF. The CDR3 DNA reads TGTGCCAGCAGCTTAGGAAGCGGCTCCTACGAGCAGTACTTC.

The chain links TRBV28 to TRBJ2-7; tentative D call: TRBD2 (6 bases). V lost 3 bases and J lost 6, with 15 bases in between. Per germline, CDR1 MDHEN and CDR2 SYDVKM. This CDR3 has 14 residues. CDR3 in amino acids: CASSFSRELLEQYF. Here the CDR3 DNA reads TGTGCCAGCAGTTTCTCGCGGGAACTCCTCGAGCAGTACTTC.

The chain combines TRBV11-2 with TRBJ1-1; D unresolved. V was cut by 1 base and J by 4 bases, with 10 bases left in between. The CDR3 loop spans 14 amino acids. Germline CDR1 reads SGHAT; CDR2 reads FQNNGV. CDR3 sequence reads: CASSLGEWGTEAFF. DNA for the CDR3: TGTGCCAGCAGCTTAGGGGAGTGGGGCACTGAAGCTTTCTTT.

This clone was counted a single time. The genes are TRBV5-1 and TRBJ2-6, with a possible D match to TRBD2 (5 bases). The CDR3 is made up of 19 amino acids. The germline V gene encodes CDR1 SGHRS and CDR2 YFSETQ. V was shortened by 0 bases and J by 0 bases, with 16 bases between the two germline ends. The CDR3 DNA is TGCGCCAGCAGCTTGGTCGGACTTTATCGGGCCTCTGGGGCCAACGTCCTGACTTTC. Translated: CASSLVGLYRASGANVLTF.

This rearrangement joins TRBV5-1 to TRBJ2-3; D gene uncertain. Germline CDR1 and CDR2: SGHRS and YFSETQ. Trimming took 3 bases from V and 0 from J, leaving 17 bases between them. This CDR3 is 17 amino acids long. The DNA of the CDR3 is TGCGCCAGCAGCTCCCCTCAGTATACCCTTAGCACAGATACGCAGTATTTT. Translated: CASSSPQYTLSTDTQYF.

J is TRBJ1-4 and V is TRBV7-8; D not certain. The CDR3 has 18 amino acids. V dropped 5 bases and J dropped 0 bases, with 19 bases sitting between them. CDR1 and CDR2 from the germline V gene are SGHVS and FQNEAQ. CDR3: CASSDKGPYRATNEKLFF. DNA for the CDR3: TGTGCCAGCAGCGATAAAGGTCCCTACAGAGCAACTAATGAAAAACTGTTTTTT.

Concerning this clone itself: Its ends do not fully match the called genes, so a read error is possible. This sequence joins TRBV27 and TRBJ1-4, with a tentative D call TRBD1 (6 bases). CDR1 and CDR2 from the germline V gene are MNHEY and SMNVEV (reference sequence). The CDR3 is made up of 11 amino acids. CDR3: CRGPTNEKLFF. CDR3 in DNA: TGCAGGGGACCAACTAATGAAAAACTGTTTTTT.